The present TCR beta chain was sequenced within a study of T cell clonotyping in hematopoietic cell transplantation (dated by TCRdb to about 2021). Looking at the study overall: In the study, approximately 140 blood samples were gathered from roughly 33 consecutive transplant recipients and their related donors. Recruitment of patients ran from 2015 to early 2017, and follow-up continued until September 2020 or until death. Beyond this particular receptor, the publication reports: Sample size was limited, and cells were not sorted, so CD4 and CD8 repertoire contributions could not be separated. Inverse Simpson Index values from donors and from recipients before transplant predicted broader TCR repertoire diversity after transplant. Recipient TCR diversity fell after transplant, with pathologically expanded clonotypes rising progressively from day 30 to day 180. Recipient repertoires showed only a small fraction of overlap with donor repertoires, and over 97% appeared de novo at the given depth.

A single count supports this clone. Its antigen has not been determined. No base quality values were provided; no much bigger clone lies one nucleotide off. A distance of 10 bases separates the germline ends of V and J, which lose 0 bases and 0 bases respectively. Looking up the germline V gene (reference sequence) yields CDR1 SGHNT and CDR2 YYREEE. CDR3 length: 15 amino acids, cysteine to valine. The sequence is cut down to CDR3 DNA, 45 bases in frame from base 1. Read against the paper, the sample's time point label means: 180 days after allo-HCT. Recipient blood was collected about 28 days before transplant and at days 30, 100 and 180 after transplant. Nuclei Lysis Solution was used to extract genomic DNA from fresh or cryopreserved unfractionated peripheral blood mononuclear cells. With the immunoSEQ assay, which is a bias-controlled multiplex PCR relying on V- and J-specific primers, TCR beta CDR3 regions were amplified from genomic DNA. In a second PCR step, a proprietary barcode and Illumina adapter sequences were attached to the CDR3 amplicons. An Illumina MiSeq instrument was used to sequence the CDR3 libraries. The paper's processing steps were these. Export and quality control were handled in immunoSEQ Analyzer 3.0, while downstream analyses relied on R Bioconductor and Immunarch. Only productive rearrangements in the normalized downsampled data set were used to calculate repertoire metrics. Clonotypes larger than 5 templates in the normalized cohort were defined as pathologically expanded. The Inverse Simpson Index was used to measure repertoire diversity. To capture all clonotypes, CMV-specificity analyses were performed on the non-normalized data set. TCRdb obtained this table from immuneACCESS and retained in-frame rearrangements with V and J assigned. These tables miss some clones; where compared with another copy, unresolved V genes account for less than half of the shortfall, and the remainder is unexplained. V, J and clone size derive from that table, while D and trimming were established from the DNA sequence. The sample table holds thousands of clones, of which roughly nine tenths were seen once. The top ten clonotypes cover 4% to 4.5% of the sample.

The sequence joins TRBV5-4 to TRBJ2-7, with TRBD2 as a weak D call on 5 bases. The specimen comprised PBMCs, sampled 180 days after allogeneic stem cell transplant. The TCR comes from a female patient aged 50 to 60 who had an allogeneic stem cell transplant from an unrelated donor, so the T cells may come from the graft donor. Some clones in this sample may be carry-over from other donors' samples. The DNA is as follows: TGTGCCAGCAGCTTGGATCTCGGGGACTCCTACGAGCAGTACGTC. It codes for CASSLDLGDSYEQYV.